Listed below are T cell receptor beta chains from one sample, sequenced in a study of blood T cell repertoires in COVID-19. Sequenced by immunoSEQ multiplex PCR; TCRdb stores in-frame clones only, minus some. This table holds some 260,000 clones, roughly 85% found once. The specimen sequenced was peripheral blood. Receptor source: a man aged 18 to 30 with active or convalescent COVID-19. Both conserved end residues are part of each CDR3. A D gene is named only where the DNA matches it firmly. Some rows have no size entry. The others give once, few or many, or a class for an expanded clone.

J gene,V gene,D gene,clone size,CDR3 DNA,CDR3 protein
TRBJ2-7,TRBV6-6,NA,NA,TGTGCCAGCAGGCCTGGAAGCAGGGCCCACGAGCAGTACTTC,CASRPGSRAHEQYF
TRBJ1-1,TRBV28,NA,NA,TGTGCCAGCAGTACACAGGGATTGGACACTGAAGCTTTCTTT,CASSTQGLDTEAFF
TRBJ2-6,TRBV27,NA,once,TGTGCCAGCAGTTTTAGCTCTGGGGCCAACGTCCTGACTTTC,CASSFSSGANVLTF
TRBJ2-2,TRBV5-1,TRBD2,NA,TGCGCCAGCAGCTTGGTGGCTAGCGGGGGGGCCGGGGAGCTGTTTTTT,CASSLVASGGAGELFF
TRBJ2-7,TRBV5-6,NA,NA,TGTGCCAGCAGCCGAGGACAATACGAGCAGTACTTC,CASSRGQYEQYF
TRBJ2-1,TRBV29-1,TRBD2,NA,TGCAGCGTCGAACTAGCGGGACCCTACAATGAGCAGTTCTTC,CSVELAGPYNEQFF
TRBJ1-2,TRBV14,TRBD1,NA,TGTGCCAGCAGCCGACAACAGGGGGCGAGTGGCTACACCTTC,CASSRQQGASGYTF
TRBJ2-7,TRBV6-5,NA,NA,TGTGCCAGCAGTTACGGAGTCGGAATCTCCTACGAGCAGTACTTC,CASSYGVGISYEQYF
TRBJ1-5,TRBV6-4,TRBD1,NA,TGTGCCAGCAGTGACAGGCCAGGGGGATCTCAGCCCCAGCATTTT,CASSDRPGGSQPQHF
TRBJ1-2,TRBV15,TRBD1,once,TGTGCCACCAGCTATCGGGACAGGGAAGGAGGCTACACCTTC,CATSYRDREGGYTF
TRBJ1-2,TRBV2,TRBD1,NA,TGTGCCAGCATTACGACAGGGGCGAAGGGCTACACCTTC,CASITTGAKGYTF
TRBJ2-1,TRBV11-2,TRBD1,NA,TGTGCCAGCAGCTCAGTACCGGGACAGGGTTCCTACAATGAGCAGTTCTTC,CASSSVPGQGSYNEQFF
TRBJ2-1,TRBV27,TRBD2,once,TGTGCCAGCGGGACCGATAGCGGGCGCTCCTACAATGAGCAGTTCTTC,CASGTDSGRSYNEQFF
TRBJ2-7,TRBV29-1,NA,few,TGCAGCGTTGCAACCGGGTCCTCCTACGAGCAGTACTTC,CSVATGSSYEQYF
TRBJ2-3,TRBV2,TRBD2,NA,TGTGCCAGCAGGCCGGGACTAGCGGGAGCAGGTACGCAGTATTTT,CASRPGLAGAGTQYF
TRBJ2-5,TRBV5-1,NA,NA,TGCGCCAGCAGCTTGTCAGGACAGACACAAGAGACCCAGTACTTC,CASSLSGQTQETQYF
TRBJ2-2,TRBV6-2/TRBV6-3,TRBD2,NA,TGTGCCAGCAGTACGGCTGCTAGCGGAGTCACCGGGGAGCTGTTTTTT,CASSTAASGVTGELFF
TRBJ2-3,TRBV7-3,TRBD2,NA,TGTGCCAGCAGCTTAATCGGCGGGAGAGGCACAGATACGCAGTATTTT,CASSLIGGRGTDTQYF
TRBJ1-5,TRBV7-2,TRBD1,NA,TGTGCCAGCAGCCCGATTGGACAGGGCGGGAATCAGCCCCAGCATTTT,CASSPIGQGGNQPQHF
TRBJ2-4,TRBV7-9,NA,once,TGTGCCAGCAGCATAACAGGGTTCAACATTCAGTACTTC,CASSITGFNIQYF
TRBJ1-1,TRBV30,NA,once,TGTGCCTGGCGTCTCAAAATGGGGGCCTGGAACACTGAAGCTTTCTTT,CAWRLKMGAWNTEAFF
TRBJ1-1,TRBV2,TRBD1,few,TGTGCCAGCATTTGGGACAGGCAAAACACTGAAGCTTTCTTT,CASIWDRQNTEAFF
TRBJ1-2,TRBV10-3,NA,NA,TGTGCCATCAGTGAGTACCGGGGTGGCGGCTACACCTTC,CAISEYRGGGYTF
TRBJ1-1,TRBV29-1,NA,NA,TGCAGCGTAGGGGGGGGAATGAACACTGAAGCTTTCTTT,CSVGGGMNTEAFF
TRBJ2-2,TRBV2,TRBD2,NA,TGTGCCAGCAGTGATATAGGGAGCGGGACTTACTCCGGGGAGCTGTTTTTT,CASSDIGSGTYSGELFF
TRBJ2-2,TRBV4-3,NA,NA,TGCGCCAGCAGCTCCCGCACCGGGGAGCTGTTTTTT,CASSSRTGELFF
TRBJ1-1,TRBV11-2,NA,NA,TGTGCCAGCAGCTTAGGGGTCGGGGGAAGCACTGAAGCTTTCTTT,CASSLGVGGSTEAFF
TRBJ1-1,TRBV5-1,NA,NA,TGCGCCAGCAGCTTGCGGCGGGACACTGAAGCTTTCTTT,CASSLRRDTEAFF
TRBJ1-1,TRBV12-3/TRBV12-4,NA,once,TGTGCCAGCACCACGGGTGTTCGTACGGCTTTCTTT,CASTTGVRTAFF
TRBJ2-3,TRBV7-3,NA,NA,TGTGCCAGCAGCTTAAGTGGCCAGGGCGTATTATATACGCAGTATTTT,CASSLSGQGVLYTQYF
TRBJ2-1,TRBV27,NA,NA,TGTGCCAGCAGTTTAACTCGGACAGAGCAGTTCTTC,CASSLTRTEQFF
TRBJ2-2,TRBV7-3,TRBD1,once,TGTGCCAGCAGCCGTCCCGGGACAGGGTTGGGGGAGCTGTTTTTT,CASSRPGTGLGELFF
TRBJ1-6,TRBV27,NA,NA,TGTGCCAGCAGTTTATGGCAGAACCCTGATTCACCCCTCCACTTT,CASSLWQNPDSPLHF
TRBJ2-1,TRBV6-2/TRBV6-3,TRBD1,few,TGTGCCAGCAGCAGGACAGGGGGCCCGAATGAGCAGTTCTTC,CASSRTGGPNEQFF
TRBJ1-1,TRBV2,NA,NA,TGTGCCAGCAGTGAATGGAAAGCCGGGGTCTCTGAAGCTTTCTTT,CASSEWKAGVSEAFF
TRBJ2-7,TRBV4-2,NA,NA,TGTGCCAGCAGCCAAGAGATCAGCACCGGGACTTACGAGCAGTACTTC,CASSQEISTGTYEQYF
TRBJ2-1,TRBV2,TRBD2,NA,TGTGCCAGCAGCGGGACTAGCGGGAGGGCGAATGAGCAGTTCTTC,CASSGTSGRANEQFF
TRBJ2-1,TRBV4-3,NA,NA,TGCGCCAGCAGCCAAGAGCACGGGAAGGCCTACAATGAGCAGTTCTTC,CASSQEHGKAYNEQFF
TRBJ2-1,TRBV7-3,NA,NA,TGTGCCAGCAGTTACGGTAGAGGCCGATACAATGAGCAGTTCTTC,CASSYGRGRYNEQFF
TRBJ1-2,TRBV28,TRBD1,NA,TGTGCCAGCAGGCCACAGGGGGCGAACTATGGCTACACCTTC,CASRPQGANYGYTF
TRBJ2-5,TRBV15,NA,NA,TGTGCCACCAGCACTAAGACGGACTTTCGGGAGACCCAGTACTTC,CATSTKTDFRETQYF
TRBJ2-7,TRBV27,NA,NA,TGTGCCAGCGGACCTCTTGGGGGGTTCGGGTACGAGCAGTACTTC,CASGPLGGFGYEQYF
TRBJ2-3,TRBV27,NA,once,TGTGCCAGCAGTTTAGCGCACACAGATACGCAGTATTTT,CASSLAHTDTQYF
TRBJ1-1,TRBV28,NA,NA,TGTGCCAGCAGCCACGCACAGGGAGATACTGAAGCTTTCTTT,CASSHAQGDTEAFF
TRBJ2-2,TRBV4-3,NA,NA,TGCGCCAGCAGCCAAGACAGGGAAACCGGGGAGCTGTTTTTT,CASSQDRETGELFF
TRBJ1-4,TRBV29-1,TRBD1,NA,TGCAGCGTTACCAGGGGGCAATCTAATGAAAAACTGTTTTTT,CSVTRGQSNEKLFF
TRBJ1-4,TRBV13,TRBD1,NA,TGTGCCAGCAGCTCGTCCGGGACAGGGACTGAAAAACTGTTTTTT,CASSSSGTGTEKLFF
TRBJ2-7,TRBV6-2/TRBV6-3,NA,NA,TGTGCCAGCAGTTACACGCCCGGACACCAGGGGTACGAGCAGTACTTC,CASSYTPGHQGYEQYF